This TCR beta chain was identified during a study of OX40 agonist ivuxolimab in advanced cancers. Study background: Averaging around 60 years in age, with a range of about 23 to 80, the cohort was 80% to 90% male. The eligibility criteria allowed prior anti-PD-1, anti-PD-L1 or anti-CTLA-4 therapy, and roughly 39% had some.

TCRdb keeps only in-frame clones here, not all; method: immunoSEQ multiplex PCR. The top ten hold roughly 1.4% of the sample, which has approximately 90,000 clones, 70% to 90% seen once. This CDR3 is 16 amino acids long. Germline CDR1 and CDR2: WNHNN and SYGVQD (reference sequence). Trimming stripped 7 bases from V and 0 bases from J, with 15 bases between. This clone was seen only a few times. The antigen remains unidentified. Overall study findings and caveats: More expanded clones were found, on average, in CD8+ than in CD4+ T cells.

The receptor was isolated from an adult with an advanced solid tumor such as melanoma, head and neck, liver or kidney cancer. Sequencing was performed on CD4+ or CD8+ T cells sorted from blood, taken in a trial of the OX40 agonist ivuxolimab. The genes are TRBV10-1 and TRBJ2-2; D is perhaps TRBD2 (6 bases). The CDR3 DNA sequence: TGCGCCAGCACGTCGGCGCGGGGCACGAACACCGGGGAGCTGTTTTTT. Protein product: CASTSARGTNTGELFF.